The 6 T cell receptor beta chains below come from one sample, sequenced in a study of CD8+ T cells in alopecia areata (dated by TCRdb to 2017 to 2018). Sample time point, as interpreted from the label and publication: 4 weeks on oral tofacitinib. Read against the paper, the sample's treatment or condition label means: oral pan-JAK inhibitor, 5-10 mg twice daily. The receptor library was made with the immunoSEQ multiplex PCR assay. RNA was extracted from all samples and reverse transcribed into cDNA, which served as template for TCR sequencing. The table comes from immuneACCESS by way of TCRdb, which keeps in-frame sequences with V and J called. Part of the clones is missing from these tables; in studies checked, under half for an unresolved V gene and the rest for unknown reasons. This sample has about 200,000 clones in its table, and 50% to 60% of those were observed once. The leading ten clones occupy 3% to 3.5% of the sample.

The sequenced sample was CD4+ T cells sorted from blood, obtained at week 4, from a patient treated with tofacitinib. The receptors shown here come from a human donor with alopecia areata.

V gene TRBV7-2 combines with J gene TRBJ2-4; TRBD2 aligns across 8 bases. V was pared by 6 bases and J by 11 bases, with 6 bases of the junction left unmatched. Per the germline V gene, CDR1 is SGHTA and CDR2 is FQGNSA. This CDR3 comprises 12 residues. The DNA of the CDR3 is TGTGCCAGCAGTACCGGGGGGGTCCTTCAGTACTTC. It specifies CASSTGGVLQYF.

A word on this clone: This sample includes further DNA sequences coding for the same CDR3. CDR3 sequence: CSATMNTEAFF. The CDR3, as DNA: TGCAGTGCTACCATGAACACTGAAGCTTTCTTT. The chain combines TRBV20-1 with TRBJ1-1; D call uncertain. Germline V gives CDR1 DFQATT, CDR2 SNEGSKA (reference sequence). The CDR3 consists of 11 residues. Trimming removed 4 bases at V and 0 bases at J, with 3 bases between.

This clone was picked up a small number of times. The chain carries TRBV6-5 and TRBJ1-6; D gene ambiguous. The CDR3 runs 13 residues. Germline V gene sequence: CDR1 MNHEY, CDR2 SVGAGI. The V end lost 7 bases, the J end lost 8 bases, and 12 bases lay between the germline ends. The CDR3 loop is CASTARPDSPLHF. The CDR3 nucleotides read TGTGCCAGCACCGCCAGGCCGGATTCACCCCTCCACTTT.

V is TRBV4-3 and J is TRBJ2-3, with 9 bases identical to TRBD1. The CDR3 has 17 residues. Germline V lookup: CDR1 LGHNA, CDR2 YSLEER. V trimming: 1 base; J trimming: 0 bases; junction bases outside the gene matches: 5. The CDR3 region is CASSQGGTGWSTDTQYF. The CDR3 DNA is TGCGCCAGCAGCCAAGGGGGGACAGGGTGGAGCACAGATACGCAGTATTTT.

V gene TRBV7-9 combines with J gene TRBJ1-2; D is unresolved. The CDR3 length is 12 residues. V was trimmed by 5 bases and J by 4 bases, leaving 8 bases between them. Germline V lookup: CDR1 SEHNR, CDR2 FQNEAQ (reference sequence). CDR3 DNA sequence: TGTGCCAGCAGCCTCGGACGCTATGGCTACACCTTC. Its translation: CASSLGRYGYTF.

This chain connects TRBV6-1 to TRBJ1-2; D is perhaps TRBD1 (5 bases). The CDR3 extends over 15 amino acids. In germline, CDR1 is MNHNS, CDR2 SASEGT. V was pared by 2 bases and J by 6 bases, with 16 bases between. This chain's CDR3 is CASSESQGTLNGYTF. The CDR3 bases are TGTGCCAGCAGTGAATCGCAAGGGACCCTCAATGGCTACACCTTC.